Listed below are T cell receptor beta chains from one sample, sequenced in a study of T-cell memory formation after mild COVID-19. TCRdb ran MiXCR on the 5' RACE reads and lists one entry per CDR3 protein. The sample has approximately 560,000 distinct CDR3 sequences; around 15% are singletons. Material for sequencing was PBMCs or a T cell subset sorted from them (not recorded which). These receptors all come from an adult woman who had mild COVID-19 (a few samples of this study predate the infection). Cell type and time point are not known. Both conserved end residues are part of each CDR3. The D gene is left open where the match is weak. Clone size is not always given. Where it is, it says once, few, many or a class for expanded clones.

J: TRBJ2-1
size: .
D: .
V: TRBV2
CDR3: CASSDGLVHEQFF
DNA: TGTGCCAGCAGTGACGGCCTAGTCCATGAGCAGTTCTTC

J: TRBJ2-7
size: .
D: .
V: TRBV13
CDR3: CASSLKGINYEQYF
DNA: TGTGCCAGCAGCTTAAAAGGGATCAACTACGAGCAGTACTTC

J: TRBJ2-3
size: .
D: TRBD1
V: TRBV2
CDR3: CASSVPRDRGSSTDTQYF
DNA: TGTGCCAGCAGTGTACCTCGGGACAGGGGATCTAGCACAGATACGCAGTATTTT

J: TRBJ2-1
size: few
D: TRBD2
V: TRBV5-1
CDR3: CASSLLMRGARDEQFF
DNA: TGCGCCAGCAGCCTTCTTATGCGGGGGGCGCGGGATGAGCAGTTCTTC

J: TRBJ2-3
size: few
D: .
V: TRBV7-9
CDR3: CASKAEWGADTQYF
DNA: TGTGCCAGCAAGGCGGAGTGGGGCGCAGATACGCAGTATTTT

J: TRBJ2-1
size: few
D: .
V: TRBV24-1
CDR3: CATSTSRVAGLNEQFF
DNA: TGTGCCACCAGTACGTCGCGGGTGGCCGGTCTGAATGAGCAGTTCTTC

J: TRBJ2-5
size: few
D: TRBD2
V: TRBV6-2/TRBV6-3
CDR3: CASSYVAGGVDETQYF
DNA: TGTGCCAGCAGTTACGTAGCGGGAGGGGTCGATGAGACCCAGTACTTC

J: TRBJ2-1
size: .
D: TRBD1
V: TRBV5-5
CDR3: CASSRGGTGYNEQFF
DNA: TGTGCCAGCAGCAGAGGGGGCACGGGATACAATGAGCAGTTCTTC

J: TRBJ2-2
size: .
D: TRBD2
V: TRBV24-1
CDR3: CATSEPGLAGGGPGELFF
DNA: TGTGCCACCAGTGAGCCGGGACTAGCGGGAGGTGGCCCCGGGGAGCTGTTTTTT

J: TRBJ1-4
size: .
D: .
V: TRBV9
CDR3: CASSLYGQKLFF
DNA: TGTGCCAGCAGTCTGTACGGCCAAAAACTGTTTTTT

J: TRBJ2-2
size: few
D: .
V: TRBV20-1
CDR3: CSASGGTNTGELFF
DNA: TGCAGTGCTAGCGGAGGGACGAACACCGGGGAGCTGTTTTTT

J: TRBJ2-7
size: few
D: TRBD1
V: TRBV4-3
CDR3: CASSQEMGQGAPYEQYF
DNA: TGCGCCAGCAGCCAAGAGATGGGTCAGGGGGCTCCTTACGAGCAGTACTTC

J: TRBJ2-1
size: .
D: .
V: TRBV4-3
CDR3: CASSQELLASYNEQFF
DNA: TGCGCCAGCAGCCAAGAACTACTAGCCTCCTACAATGAGCAGTTCTTC

J: TRBJ2-6
size: .
D: .
V: TRBV11-1
CDR3: CASSLMSGANVLTF
DNA: TGTGCCAGCAGCTTAATGTCGGGGGCCAACGTCCTGACTTTC

J: TRBJ1-2
size: few
D: .
V: TRBV7-9
CDR3: CASSSPGWYGYTF
DNA: TGTGCCAGCAGCTCCCCAGGGTGGTATGGCTACACCTTC

J: TRBJ2-7
size: .
D: TRBD2
V: TRBV24-1
CDR3: CATSTSGGGSYEQYF
DNA: TGTGCCACCAGTACGAGCGGGGGGGGCAGCTACGAGCAGTACTTC

J: TRBJ2-1
size: .
D: .
V: TRBV4-3
CDR3: CASSQEESANEQFF
DNA: TGCGCCAGCAGCCAAGAAGAGAGCGCGAATGAGCAGTTCTTC

J: TRBJ2-7
size: few
D: .
V: TRBV19
CDR3: CASSHRADEQYF
DNA: TGTGCCAGTAGTCACAGGGCGGACGAGCAGTACTTC

J: TRBJ1-1
size: .
D: TRBD1
V: TRBV30
CDR3: CAWSARGLMNTEAFF
DNA: TGTGCCTGGAGTGCCAGGGGGCTGATGAACACTGAAGCTTTCTTT

J: TRBJ2-2
size: few
D: .
V: TRBV6-5
CDR3: CASSYSGTGELFF
DNA: TGTGCCAGCAGTTACTCGGGTACCGGGGAGCTGTTTTTT

J: TRBJ2-7
size: .
D: TRBD2
V: TRBV29-1
CDR3: CSVGGLASSYEQYF
DNA: TGCAGCGTTGGGGGACTAGCGAGCTCCTACGAGCAGTACTTC

J: TRBJ2-3
size: .
D: TRBD2
V: TRBV10-3
CDR3: CAISASGLAISDTQYF
DNA: TGTGCCATCAGTGCCTCGGGACTAGCTATCTCAGATACGCAGTATTTT

J: TRBJ1-1
size: many
D: .
V: TRBV7-8
CDR3: CASSLVTTEAFF
DNA: TGTGCCAGCAGCTTAGTAACCACTGAAGCTTTCTTT

J: TRBJ1-1
size: few
D: .
V: TRBV2
CDR3: CASSEIVNTEAFF
DNA: TGTGCCAGCAGTGAAATAGTGAACACTGAAGCTTTCTTT

J: TRBJ2-3
size: .
D: .
V: TRBV24-1
CDR3: CATSETNTQYF
DNA: TGTGCCACCAGTGAGACCAATACGCAGTATTTT

J: TRBJ2-7
size: .
D: TRBD1
V: TRBV6-6
CDR3: CATLQGQGYEQYF
DNA: TGTGCCACCCTCCAGGGACAGGGCTACGAGCAGTACTTC

J: TRBJ1-6
size: few
D: TRBD1
V: TRBV7-2
CDR3: CASSLVAGGNSPLHF
DNA: TGTGCCAGCAGCTTAGTGGCAGGGGGCAATTCACCCCTCCACTTT

J: TRBJ2-7
size: .
D: TRBD1
V: TRBV10-3
CDR3: CAITPNPGTGSYEQYF
DNA: TGTGCCATCACCCCGAACCCCGGGACAGGCTCCTACGAGCAGTACTTC

J: TRBJ2-5
size: few
D: TRBD2
V: TRBV20-1
CDR3: CSADRLAGGPSETQYF
DNA: TGCAGTGCTGATCGACTAGCGGGGGGGCCTTCGGAGACCCAGTACTTC

J: TRBJ2-3
size: few
D: .
V: TRBV6-5
CDR3: CASSSTFLGRLQADTQYF
DNA: TGTGCCAGCAGTTCAACGTTTTTGGGCCGTCTCCAGGCGGATACGCAGTATTTT

J: TRBJ2-1
size: many
D: .
V: TRBV7-6
CDR3: CASSGGLTGNEQFF
DNA: TGTGCCAGCAGTGGTGGTCTTACCGGCAATGAGCAGTTCTTC

J: TRBJ1-1
size: .
D: TRBD1
V: TRBV6-2/TRBV6-3
CDR3: CASSYGRGMNTEAFF
DNA: TGTGCCAGCAGTTACGGCAGGGGGATGAACACTGAAGCTTTCTTT

J: TRBJ1-3
size: .
D: .
V: TRBV12-3/TRBV12-4
CDR3: CASSLDSTRNTIYF
DNA: TGTGCCAGCAGTTTAGACTCGACTAGGAACACCATATATTTT

J: TRBJ1-4
size: .
D: .
V: TRBV27
CDR3: CASSLGYTGTLNEKLFF
DNA: TGTGCCAGCAGTTTAGGGTATACAGGGACTCTCAATGAAAAACTGTTTTTT

J: TRBJ2-1
size: .
D: .
V: TRBV13
CDR3: CASSPRSFNEQFF
DNA: TGTGCCAGCAGCCCCCGCAGTTTCAATGAGCAGTTCTTC

J: TRBJ1-5
size: few
D: .
V: TRBV12-3/TRBV12-4
CDR3: CASSPTSNQPQHF
DNA: TGTGCCAGCAGCCCAACTAGCAATCAGCCCCAGCATTTT

J: TRBJ1-1
size: many
D: .
V: TRBV18
CDR3: CASSPTAGTNTEAFF
DNA: TGTGCCAGCTCACCAACTGCGGGTACGAACACTGAAGCTTTCTTT

J: TRBJ1-2
size: .
D: .
V: TRBV4-1
CDR3: CASSHEGRDYTF
DNA: TGCGCCAGCAGCCATGAGGGAAGGGATTACACCTTC

J: TRBJ2-7
size: .
D: .
V: TRBV12-3/TRBV12-4
CDR3: CASSSFADSNSYEQYF
DNA: TGTGCCAGCAGTTCCTTCGCGGACAGTAACTCCTACGAGCAGTACTTC

J: TRBJ1-6
size: few
D: TRBD1
V: TRBV20-1
CDR3: CSAPTGWNSPLHF
DNA: TGCAGTGCACCGACAGGGTGGAATTCACCCCTCCACTTT

J: TRBJ2-1
size: few
D: TRBD2
V: TRBV7-2
CDR3: CASSFGLAGGSLFF
DNA: TGTGCCAGCAGCTTTGGACTAGCGGGGGGCTCCCTGTTCTTC

J: TRBJ2-7
size: .
D: .
V: TRBV3-1
CDR3: CASSGFGEYEQYF
DNA: TGTGCCAGCAGCGGGTTCGGGGAATACGAGCAGTACTTC

J: TRBJ2-7
size: .
D: TRBD1
V: TRBV19
CDR3: CASRLDRGHYEQYF
DNA: TGTGCCAGTAGGCTGGACAGGGGCCACTACGAGCAGTACTTC

J: TRBJ2-1
size: many
D: TRBD1
V: TRBV5-1
CDR3: CASSFPGTGARYNEQFF
DNA: TGCGCCAGCAGCTTCCCCGGGACAGGGGCGCGATACAATGAGCAGTTCTTC

J: TRBJ2-2
size: many
D: TRBD1
V: TRBV12-3/TRBV12-4
CDR3: CASSRQGGDTGELFF
DNA: TGTGCCAGCAGTCGACAGGGGGGGGACACCGGGGAGCTGTTTTTT

J: TRBJ2-1
size: few
D: TRBD2
V: TRBV30
CDR3: CAWARDYAYNEQFF
DNA: TGTGCCTGGGCGCGGGACTATGCCTACAATGAGCAGTTCTTC

J: TRBJ2-1
size: few
D: TRBD2
V: TRBV7-9
CDR3: CASSWTSGIHNEQFF
DNA: TGTGCCAGCAGCTGGACTAGCGGGATCCACAATGAGCAGTTCTTC

J: TRBJ2-7
size: .
D: .
V: TRBV7-8
CDR3: CASSLAFREYYEQYF
DNA: TGTGCCAGCAGCTTAGCCTTCAGGGAGTACTACGAGCAGTACTTC

J: TRBJ2-3
size: few
D: .
V: TRBV2
CDR3: CASSDKSDTQYF
DNA: TGTGCCAGCAGTGACAAGAGTGATACGCAGTATTTT

J: TRBJ2-5
size: .
D: TRBD1
V: TRBV6-1
CDR3: CASSKGTGRETQYF
DNA: TGTGCCAGCAGTAAAGGGACAGGGAGAGAGACCCAGTACTTC

J: TRBJ2-1
size: once
D: TRBD2
V: TRBV7-2
CDR3: CASSLATSGGAHEQFF
DNA: TGTGCCAGCAGCTTAGCAACTAGCGGGGGGGCTCATGAGCAGTTCTTC

J: TRBJ1-5
size: .
D: TRBD1
V: TRBV3-1
CDR3: CASSQSLGQGNQPQHF
DNA: TGTGCCAGCAGCCAGTCGCTGGGACAGGGCAATCAGCCCCAGCATTTT

J: TRBJ2-2
size: .
D: .
V: TRBV20-1
CDR3: CSARERGANTGELFF
DNA: TGCAGTGCTAGAGAAAGGGGGGCGAACACCGGGGAGCTGTTTTTT

J: TRBJ1-2
size: .
D: TRBD1
V: TRBV6-5
CDR3: CASTGQGDFGYTF
DNA: TGTGCCAGCACCGGACAGGGCGACTTTGGCTACACCTTC

J: TRBJ2-7
size: few
D: .
V: TRBV15
CDR3: CATSRDTGLSYEQYF
DNA: TGTGCCACCAGCAGAGATACAGGCCTCTCCTACGAGCAGTACTTC

J: TRBJ1-2
size: .
D: TRBD1
V: TRBV6-1
CDR3: CASTRDRANYGYTF
DNA: TGTGCCAGCACCCGGGACAGGGCTAACTATGGCTACACCTTC

J: TRBJ2-7
size: few
D: TRBD1
V: TRBV5-1
CDR3: CASSQGVFYEQYF
DNA: TGCGCCAGCAGCCAGGGGGTGTTCTACGAGCAGTACTTC